These 21 T cell receptor beta chains came from one sample sequenced in a study of control samples from healthy donors and cancer patients. The table came from immunoSEQ multiplex PCR; TCRdb's copy has only in-frame clones and leaves some out. The sample has 90,000 to 150,000 clones, 88% seen once. Sequenced sample: blood. Receptor source: a man aged 35 to 55 in good health.

The rearrangement uses TRBV11-2 and TRBJ1-6; D gene unclear. The V end was cut by 1 base, the J end by 8 bases, with 15 bases between. CDR1 and CDR2 (germline): SGHAT, FQNNGV. The CDR3 loop spans 16 amino acids. The CDR3 DNA follows: TGTGCCAGCAGCTTAGTTCCGGGAATGGGCGATTCACCCCTCCACTTT. Protein: CASSLVPGMGDSPLHF.

This clone was seen a handful of times. The chain couples TRBV12-3 or TRBV12-4 to TRBJ1-1, with D possibly TRBD1 on 5 matching bases. V lost 6 bases and J lost 1, with 9 bases in between. The CDR3 extends over 13 amino acids. In DNA, the CDR3 is TGTGCCAGCAGGAGGGGTCCGAACACTGAAGCTTTCTTT. Its protein is CASRRGPNTEAFF.

The chain combines TRBV27 with TRBJ2-2; 8 positions agree with TRBD1. CDR1 MNHEY and CDR2 SMNVEV come from the germline V gene (reference sequence). Losses at the gene ends were 7 bases for V and 4 bases for J; bases not matched to a gene: 8. The CDR3 contains 15 residues. CDR3 coding DNA: TGTGCCAGCAAATTTGACAGGGGTCCCACCGGGGAGCTGTTTTTT. It translates to CASKFDRGPTGELFF.

This clone was seen once. The rearrangement links TRBV7-2 to TRBJ2-3; D is uncertain. From germline, CDR1 is SGHTA and CDR2 FQGNSA. The V end was cut by 5 bases, the J end by 0 bases, with 9 bases between. The CDR3 totals 14 residues. The CDR3 loop reads CASSPYTSTDTQYF. The CDR3 DNA reads as TGTGCCAGCAGCCCGTACACTAGCACAGATACGCAGTATTTT. The full variable domain, rest sourced from reference TRBV7-2 and TRBJ2-3, is GAGVSQSPSNKVTEKGKDVELRCDPISGHTALYWYRQSLGQGLEFLIYFQGNSAPDKSGLPSDRFSAERTGGSVSTLTIQRTQQEDSAVYLCASSPYTSTDTQYFGPGTRLTVL.

The count of this clone is one. V gene TRBV4-2 combines with J gene TRBJ2-4; a weak D match, TRBD2 (7 bases). CDR1 LGHNA and CDR2 YNFKEQ come from the germline V gene. V was clipped by 5 bases and J by 6 bases, with 17 bases between them. The CDR3 extends over 15 amino acids. CDR3 loop: CASSARGGLGNIQYF. CDR3 DNA sequence: TGTGCCAGCAGCGCAAGGGGGGGCCTGGGAAACATTCAGTACTTC.

The chain combines TRBV27 with TRBJ1-2; TRBD1 aligns across 7 bases. Trimming at V came to 4 bases and at J to 4 bases, leaving 9 bases not matched to a gene. CDR3 length: 15 residues. Germline V gene lookup returns CDR1 MNHEY and CDR2 SMNVEV (reference sequence). The CDR3 spells CASSSGDGTAYGYTF. CDR3 DNA sequence: TGTGCCAGCAGTTCTGGGGACGGGACAGCCTATGGCTACACCTTC.

As to this clone: Other DNA sequences in the same sample also yield this CDR3. V and J are TRBV18 and TRBJ1-1, with D possibly matching TRBD1 (6 bases). V was cut by 3 bases and J by 1 base, with 9 bases left in between. The CDR3 covers 14 residues. The V gene's germline CDR1 is KGHSH and CDR2 LQKENI. CDR3 sequence: CASSPLDRNTEAFF. CDR3 nucleotides: TGTGCCAGCTCACCCTTGGACAGGAACACTGAAGCTTTCTTT.

The gene calls are TRBV3-1 (or the pseudogene TRBV3-2) and TRBJ2-3; 11 nucleotides agree with TRBD2. The V gene's germline CDR1 is LGHDT and CDR2 YNNKEL (reference sequence). Trimming cost V 1 base and J 4 bases; bases outside gene matches: 1. The CDR3 totals 15 residues. This CDR3 is CASSQVAGGADTQYF. DNA of the CDR3: TGTGCCAGCAGCCAAGTAGCGGGGGGGGCAGATACGCAGTATTTT.

CDR3 protein: CASSKQGTNTEAFF. For the CDR3, the DNA is TGCGCCAGCAGTAAACAGGGGACAAACACTGAAGCTTTCTTT. The chain has TRBV10-1 and TRBJ1-1; 7 bases match TRBD1. The CDR3 runs 14 residues. Germline loops: CDR1 WNHNN, CDR2 SYGVQD (reference sequence). With 5 bases clipped from V and 2 bases from J, the junction kept 5 bases outside the gene matches.

This clone was detected only a few times. The chain couples TRBV5-4 to TRBJ1-1, with D tentatively TRBD1 (6 bases). V lost 2 bases to trimming and J lost 5 bases, with 13 bases between them. CDR1 is SGHNT and CDR2 is YYREEE in the germline V gene (reference sequence). The CDR3 loop spans 14 amino acids. The CDR3 region is CASSFGGSVTEAFF. DNA for the CDR3: TGTGCCAGCAGCTTCGGGGGCTCGGTTACTGAAGCTTTCTTT.

The chain recombines TRBV6-5 with TRBJ1-2; 7 positions match TRBD1. Germline CDR1 MNHEY, CDR2 SVGAGI. This CDR3 contains 14 residues. J was trimmed by 3 bases and V by 10 bases; bases with no gene match: 11. CDR3 DNA sequence: TGTGCCACCACCGAACAGGGGCGAGACTATGGCTACACCTTC. Its translation is CATTEQGRDYGYTF.

The CDR3 protein is CAWSTPGTNEKLFF. CDR3 sequence (DNA): TGTGCCTGGAGTACTCCGGGCACTAATGAAAAACTGTTTTTT. The chain employs TRBV30 and TRBJ1-4, with unresolved D. Per germline, CDR1 GTSNPN and CDR2 SVGIG (reference sequence). The V end lost 2 bases, the J end lost 2 bases, and 9 bases lay between the germline ends. The CDR3 has 14 amino acids.

This rearrangement joins TRBV12-3 or TRBV12-4 to TRBJ2-7; D uncertain. V lost 2 bases and J 3 bases, leaving 8 bases between the germline ends. The CDR3 contains 13 residues. This chain's CDR3 is CASSLHTFYEQYF. The CDR3, as DNA: TGTGCCAGCAGTTTACACACGTTCTACGAGCAGTACTTC.

The table lists this clone with a count of one. The V call is TRBV7-9, the J call TRBJ1-6; D not resolved. CDR3 length: 12 amino acids. Trimming left V 5 bases short and J 12 bases short, with 11 bases between. The germline V gene encodes CDR1 SEHNR and CDR2 FQNEAQ (reference sequence). The CDR3, as DNA: TGTGCCAGCAGCAAAGAGAGAGGACCCCTCCACTTT. Protein sequence: CASSKERGPLHF.

V is TRBV9 and J is TRBJ1-5; D is ambiguous. The CDR3 consists of 15 residues. From germline, CDR1 is SGDLS and CDR2 YYNGEE. Deletions cut 0 bases from V and 2 bases from J, with 9 bases between. In DNA, the CDR3 is TGTGCCAGCAGCGTAGGGGCAGTGGGCAATCAGCCCCAGCATTTT. Translated: CASSVGAVGNQPQHF. Full variable domain (remainder filled in from reference TRBV9 and TRBJ1-5): DSGVTQTPKHLITATGQRVTLRCSPRSGDLSVYWYQQSLDQGLQFLIQYYNGEERAKGNILERFSAQQFPDLHSELNLSSLELGDSALYFCASSVGAVGNQPQHFGDGTRLSIL.

The chain is built from TRBV13 and TRBJ1-1; D is unclear. The CDR3 runs to 15 residues. V lost 6 bases and J 0 bases, leaving 14 bases between the germline ends. The germline CDR1 and CDR2 sequences are PRHDT and FYEKMQ (reference sequence). CDR3 region: CASRATRELNTEAFF. The DNA for the CDR3 is TGTGCCAGCAGGGCGACCCGGGAATTGAACACTGAAGCTTTCTTT.

This clone appeared a single time. The rearrangement uses TRBV5-1 and TRBJ1-1, with D unresolved. This CDR3 has 15 amino acids. The germline V gene encodes CDR1 SGHRS and CDR2 YFSETQ. V was trimmed by 0 bases and J by 0 bases, leaving 9 bases between them. The CDR3 DNA reads as TGCGCCAGCAGCTTGGATCCGGGCCTGAACACTGAAGCTTTCTTT. It codes for CASSLDPGLNTEAFF.

The genes are TRBV6-2 or TRBV6-3 and TRBJ2-5; TRBD1 might be the D (6 bases). The CDR3 contains 13 residues. Per germline, CDR1 MNHEY and CDR2 SVGEGT. V lost 6 bases and J lost 2, with 10 bases in between. The CDR3 nucleotides are TGTGCCAGCAGCCTTGGACAGCAAGAGACCCAGTACTTC. Amino acid sequence: CASSLGQQETQYF.

This clone was seen once. This chain connects TRBV20-1 to TRBJ1-4; no reliable D call. V was pared by 3 bases and J by 5 bases, with 7 bases between. CDR3 length equals 12 residues. Per the germline V gene, CDR1 is DFQATT and CDR2 is SNEGSKA (reference sequence). The chain's CDR3 is CSASTPNEKLFF. As DNA, the CDR3 is TGCAGTGCTAGTACTCCGAATGAAAAACTGTTTTTT.

The V and J genes are TRBV7-9 and TRBJ1-1; D might be TRBD1 (5 bases). Per the germline V gene, CDR1 is SEHNR and CDR2 is FQNEAQ (reference sequence). Trimming cost V 4 bases and J 0 bases, with 12 bases left between them. The length of the CDR3 is 15 residues. The CDR3 DNA is TGTGCCAGCAGCTCGCAGGGACGGCTGAACACTGAAGCTTTCTTT. It is translated as CASSSQGRLNTEAFF.

This chain joins TRBV7-7 and TRBJ1-1; a possible D gene is TRBD1 (6 bases). Germline V gives CDR1 SSHAT, CDR2 FNYEAQ (reference sequence). The CDR3 extends over 18 amino acids. V was pared by 4 bases and J by 3 bases, with 24 bases between. For the CDR3, the DNA is TGTGCCAGCAGCTCCTTCCCCCAGGGGCCAGGGGCATACACTGAAGCTTTCTTT. Its protein is CASSSFPQGPGAYTEAFF.